This entry lists 7 T cell receptor beta chains sequenced from one sample in a study of T cell responses to AZD1222 COVID-19 vaccine. Assay: immunoSEQ multiplex PCR; the TCRdb copy retains only in-frame clones and omits some. The repertoire holds some 95,000 clones, with roughly 88% as singletons. Sequencing was performed on peripheral blood, taken 28 days after the second AZD1222 dose. The receptors shown here come from an adult who received the AZD1222 COVID-19 vaccine.

The rearrangement joins TRBV11-2 to TRBJ1-2, with TRBD1 as a possible D gene (6 bases). CDR1 and CDR2 (germline): SGHAT, FQNNGV. The CDR3 totals 14 residues. V was pared by 1 base and J by 4 bases, with 10 bases between. The CDR3 spells CASSLGLGGYGYTF. In DNA form, the CDR3 reads TGTGCCAGCAGCTTAGGTCTAGGGGGCTATGGCTACACCTTC.

This clone was detected only once. The V gene is TRBV18, the J gene TRBJ1-1; D is possibly TRBD1 (5 bases). CDR1 is KGHSH and CDR2 is LQKENI in the germline V gene. The V and J ends lost 2 bases and 5 bases respectively, with 12 bases between them. This CDR3 contains 14 residues. The CDR3 loop reads CASSPIGAGTEAFF. The CDR3 DNA is TGTGCCAGCTCACCAATAGGGGCAGGAACTGAAGCTTTCTTT. The full variable domain, its missing parts supplied by reference TRBV18 and TRBJ1-1, is NAGVMQNPRHLVRRRGQEARLRCSPMKGHSHVYWYRQLPEEGLKFMVYLQKENIIDESGMPKERFSAEFPKEGPSILRIQQVVRGDSAAYFCASSPIGAGTEAFFGQGTRLTVV.

The J gene is TRBJ1-2, the V gene TRBV3-1 (or the pseudogene TRBV3-2); D remains ambiguous. The germline gives CDR1 LGHDT, CDR2 YNNKEL (reference sequence). The CDR3 contains 15 residues. V was clipped by 1 base and J by 5 bases, with 14 bases between them. CDR3 residues: CASSQGPGLEYGYTF. In DNA, the CDR3 is TGTGCCAGCAGCCAAGGTCCGGGGTTGGAATATGGCTACACCTTC.

The genes are TRBV28 and TRBJ1-4; D might be TRBD1 (5 bases). The germline CDR1 and CDR2 sequences are MDHEN and SYDVKM. The CDR3 has 14 residues. The V end was cut by 7 bases, the J end by 8 bases, with 17 bases between. CDR3 in amino acids: CASTVGGWGEKLFF. The DNA for the CDR3 is TGTGCCAGCACTGTGGGGGGTTGGGGGGAAAAACTGTTTTTT.

This chain joins TRBV6-2 or TRBV6-3 and TRBJ1-5, with 7 bases matching TRBD1. Germline values: CDR1 MNHEY, CDR2 SVGEGT. The CDR3 consists of 15 residues. After removal of 5 bases from V and 0 bases from J, the junction contained 4 bases not matched to a gene. This CDR3 is CASSLTGHSNQPQHF. The CDR3 DNA follows: TGTGCCAGCAGTCTGACAGGGCATAGCAATCAGCCCCAGCATTTT.

The rearrangement uses TRBV7-9 and TRBJ1-2; 7 bases align to TRBD1. After removal of 1 base from V and 4 bases from J, the junction contained 3 bases not matched to a gene. CDR1 SEHNR and CDR2 FQNEAQ come from the germline V gene (reference sequence). The CDR3 is made up of 14 amino acids. CDR3 in DNA: TGTGCCAGCAGCTTAGAAACAGGGGTCTATGGCTACACCTTC. Its translation is CASSLETGVYGYTF.

This clone was found once. V and J are TRBV24-1 and TRBJ2-5; D may correspond to TRBD1 or TRBD2 (5 bases each). From germline, CDR1 is KGHDR and CDR2 SFDVKD. This CDR3 comprises 16 residues. V was clipped by 1 base and J by 0 bases, with 11 bases between them. CDR3 loop: CATSDFGADYQETQYF. In DNA, the CDR3 is TGTGCCACCAGTGATTTCGGGGCAGACTACCAAGAGACCCAGTACTTC.